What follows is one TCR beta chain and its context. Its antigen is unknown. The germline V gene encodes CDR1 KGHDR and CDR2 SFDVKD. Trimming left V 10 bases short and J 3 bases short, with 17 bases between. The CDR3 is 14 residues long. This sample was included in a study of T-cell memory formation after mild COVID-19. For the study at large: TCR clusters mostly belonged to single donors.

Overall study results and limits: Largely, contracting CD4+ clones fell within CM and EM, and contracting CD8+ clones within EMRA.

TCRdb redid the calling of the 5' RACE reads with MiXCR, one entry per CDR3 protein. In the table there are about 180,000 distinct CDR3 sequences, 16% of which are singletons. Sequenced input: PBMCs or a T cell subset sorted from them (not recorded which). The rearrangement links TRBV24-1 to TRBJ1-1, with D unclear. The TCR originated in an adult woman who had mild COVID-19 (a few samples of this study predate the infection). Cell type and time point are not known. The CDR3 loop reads CATAPRDSDTEAFF. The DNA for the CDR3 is TGTGCCACGGCCCCAAGGGATTCGGACACTGAAGCTTTCTTT.